This TCR beta chain was retrieved from a study of Graves' ophthalmopathy and Graves' hyperthyroidism (dated by TCRdb to the late 2010s). Regarding the complete study: Peripheral blood was collected at initial diagnosis, before any treatment. The study used TCR beta repertoire signatures to distinguish Graves' ophthalmopathy from Graves' hyperthyroidism and to predict progression to ophthalmopathy. In total, around 140 blood samples were TCR-sequenced: approximately 42 ophthalmopathy, about 75 hyperthyroidism and approximately 17 hyperthyroidism-to-ophthalmopathy patients. To explore V-J signatures distinguishing ophthalmopathy from hyperthyroidism, a discovery set of about a hundred patients (roughly 45 ophthalmopathy, roughly 55 stable hyperthyroidism) was enrolled. For independent validation, a separate cohort was made up of about 18 hyperthyroidism patients plus 17 patients who later progressed from hyperthyroidism to ophthalmopathy. In roughly 6 hyperthyroidism patients, T-cell repertoires of thyroid tissue and blood were compared. Once sampling was done, hyperthyroidism patients were given methimazole at a starting dose of 30 mg daily, while ophthalmopathy patients were given high-dose intravenous methylprednisolone. The roughly 91 discovery patients were randomly split 7:3 into training and test sets.

Patients with ophthalmopathy had moderately to severely active disease, with a Clinical Activity Score of 3 or more, a NOSPECS grade of 4 or more, and a disease duration of less than 3 months. Patients with other autoimmune diseases, uncontrolled infections, pregnancy or lactation were excluded. Clinical symptoms, serum thyroxine, TRAb, thyroid ultrasound and orbital computed tomography formed the basis of the diagnosis. Using Ficoll-Paque density gradient centrifugation, PBMCs were isolated from about 10 ml of fresh peripheral blood. Total RNA was extracted with Trizol reagent and quality-checked on an Agilent 2100 Bioanalyzer. TCR beta CDR3 regions were amplified from RNA transcripts for repertoire sequencing. A first-round RT-PCR used HTBI primers with the Qiagen OneStep RT-PCR kit, followed by a second-round multiplex PCR, size selection and purification. Libraries were sequenced on an Illumina HiSeq2000 using paired-end 100 bp reads. The paper's data handling went like this. SOAPnuke was used to process the reads, removing any read that contained adapters or uncalled bases, had a mean Phred below 15, or lacked an exact match to the constant primer or identifier. High-quality paired reads were merged with COPE v1.2.5. Clonotypes were defined as unique nucleotide sequences and were aligned to IMGT TRB V, D and J references using MiTCR v1.1. Only V-J combinations with frequency above 0.0001 were analysed, covering around 99% of repertoires. A TCR clonal expansion and chaos score per V-J combination was defined as the ratio of F50 clonal expansion to chaos observed in the TCRdist matrix. Features were reduced by Welch's t-statistics and random forest to over 10 V-J combinations, which fed a naive Bayes classifier. Thyroid-blood repertoire similarity was quantified with the Morisita-Horn index. The raw public reads went through TCRdb reprocessing: fastp at Q25, MiXCR clone calling, in-frame beta chains kept. Each entry merges the rows of one CDR3 protein and shows their most common DNA and genes. The V and J calls, along with clone size, are taken from TCRdb and not from the paper's own processing. This sample gives 170,000 or so distinct CDR3 sequences in total; approximately 40% of them show up just once. The top ten clones comprise about 8.2% of the sample.

In its sample, this clonotype was seen many times. The antigen it binds to is not known. No base quality values were provided; no much bigger clone lies one nucleotide off. Trimming costs V 4 bases and J 4 bases, and their ends lie 8 bases apart. The germline V gene gives CDR1 as SGHRS and CDR2 as YFSETQ. The CDR3 contains 12 residues, cysteine and phenylalanine counted. Only the CDR3 DNA is retained, 36 bases long and in frame from the first base. Overall results and qualifications from the work: In validation, the model predicted ophthalmopathy progression with 55% to 71% sensitivity and about 73% specificity; some twelve predicted patients were CT-confirmed with GO in a median of about 6.2 months. Most of the expanded thyroid clonotypes with a frequency above 0.001 were also detected in blood, and it was suggested that the thyroid immune response may be reflected by blood repertoires. Sample size was not predetermined statistically, and investigators were not blinded to group allocation. Ophthalmopathy was separated from stable hyperthyroidism by the 13-signature model with 87.88% sensitivity and roughly 82% specificity in cross-validation and with 80%/75% in the test set.

The chain joins TRBV5-1 to TRBJ2-5; the D gene may be TRBD1 or TRBD2, since each aligns over 5 bases. What was sequenced was peripheral blood. This TCR was recovered from a man younger than 40 with Graves' ophthalmopathy. Donor details come from another sample of the same person, matched by shared clones. CDR3 region: CASSQRGETQYF. The DNA reads as follows: TGCGCCAGCAGCCAGAGGGGAGAGACCCAGTACTTC.